The TCR beta chain described here comes from a study of regulatory T cells in long-lasting Graves disease. Regarding the study as a whole: Under persistent disease, TRBV28, TRBJ1-2 and TRBJ2-5 were used preferentially. Peripheral blood was the sole material, not thyroid tissue.

Time point specified: newly diagnosed GD, antithyroid drugs for less than 3 months. RNA extracted from PBMCs served as the sequencing template. CDR3 length equals 14 residues. The V and J ends lost 7 bases and 4 bases respectively, with 16 bases between them. Germline-derived CDR1 and CDR2 are MDHEN and SYDVKM. Only a few counts were recorded for this clonotype. Its target is unknown. With iRepertoire HTBI primers and Arm-PCR of CDR3 regions, TCR beta libraries were built. One entry per CDR3 protein results from TCRdb running MiXCR on the multiplex PCR reads. The table has 580,000 or so distinct CDR3 sequences, 16% seen once. These same records also appear under a second study, on T cells in Graves' hyperthyroidism and ophthalmopathy. As that study records: Blood samples included most of the expanded thyroid clonotypes exceeding 0.001.

The chain carries TRBV28 and TRBJ2-5; D is perhaps TRBD2 (6 bases). The source was peripheral blood mononuclear cells (PBMCs), collected at new diagnosis, from a patient treated with antithyroid drugs. The TCR sequence derives from a man aged 18 to 30 with Graves disease. As DNA, the CDR3 is TGTGCCAGCACCCTGGAGGGGCTGAGAGAGACCCAGTACTTC. Translating it yields CASTLEGLRETQYF.